The T cell receptor (beta chain) under discussion was sequenced for a study of T cells expressing NK-cell markers. Study information: HCMV seropositivity marked seven of the eight sequenced donors; one was seronegative.

Notes on the study in general: For several donors, the dominant NKG2C+ clonotypes made up roughly 1.0-7.5% of their CD8+ T cells.

As to this clonotype: Its antigen is currently unknown.

CDR1 is SGHRS and CDR2 is YFSETQ in the germline V gene. The CDR3 totals 14 residues. From its re-call of the 5' RACE reads, TCRdb lists each CDR3 protein once, without DNA. The sample has over 150,000 distinct CDR3 sequences. The chain joins TRBV5-1 to TRBJ1-1. The sequenced material came from blood T cells: a sorted CD56 or NKG2C T cell subset, CD4+ or CD8+ T cells, or bulk PBMC T cells (not recorded which). The sequence was collected from a man between 18 and 69 years old in good health. CDR3 loop: CASRATGIGTEAFF.